The next 17 T cell receptor beta chains were all read from a single sample in a study of blood T cell repertoires in COVID-19. Here immunoSEQ multiplex PCR was the method, and the copy in TCRdb shows in-frame clones only, minus some. The sample comprises 150,000 to 200,000 clones, 85% to 90% of which are singletons, and 0.99% rests with the top ten. What was sequenced was peripheral blood. The receptors derive from a man between 18 and 29 years old with acute or convalescent COVID-19.

The J gene is TRBJ2-2, the V gene TRBV11-2; 7 nucleotides align to TRBD1. Germline lookup yields CDR1 SGHAT and CDR2 FQNNGV. This CDR3 is built from 16 residues. The V segment lost 3 bases and the J segment 4 bases; nucleotides outside the gene matches: 8. DNA for the CDR3: TGTGCCAGCAGCTTTTATCCGGACAGGCCCACCGGGGAGCTGTTTTTT. Amino acid sequence: CASSFYPDRPTGELFF.

The V call is TRBV3-1 (or the pseudogene TRBV3-2), the J call TRBJ2-5; weak D call: TRBD2 (5 bases). Per germline, CDR1 LGHDT and CDR2 YNNKEL (reference sequence). V lost 4 bases and J lost 5, with 17 bases in between. The CDR3 contains 15 residues. CDR3 in amino acids: CASSRNPGVGETQYF. In nucleotides, the CDR3 is TGTGCCAGCAGCCGAAACCCCGGGGTAGGGGAGACCCAGTACTTC.

J is TRBJ1-6 and V is TRBV6-6, with a tentative D call TRBD1 (5 bases). Per germline, CDR1 MNHNY and CDR2 SVGAGI (reference sequence). V was pared by 0 bases and J by 10 bases, with 13 bases between. CDR3 length equals 15 residues. CDR3 nucleotides: TGTGCCAGCAGTTACTCTACCCAGGGTTCGTCACCCCTCCACTTT. This translates into CASSYSTQGSSPLHF.

The chain combines TRBV30 with TRBJ1-2; no firm D call. Germline CDR1 reads GTSNPN; CDR2 reads SVGIG (reference sequence). Deletions cut 2 bases from V and 7 bases from J, with 17 bases between. The CDR3 loop spans 14 amino acids. CDR3 sequence: CAWSSDLQSGGYTF. CDR3 coding DNA: TGTGCCTGGAGTTCGGACCTCCAGAGCGGTGGCTACACCTTC.

The V gene is TRBV11-2, the J gene TRBJ2-5; tentatively, D is TRBD2 (6 bases). The CDR3 has 14 residues. The V gene lost 5 bases and the J gene lost 5 bases, with 15 bases spanning the gap. CDR1 and CDR2 from the germline V gene are SGHAT and FQNNGV. CDR3 residues: CASSRGWGEETQYF. CDR3 DNA sequence: TGTGCCAGCAGCCGGGGATGGGGGGAGGAGACCCAGTACTTC.

The V and J genes are TRBV5-1 and TRBJ2-1, with D perhaps TRBD1 (5 bases). Trimming took 6 bases from V and 10 from J, leaving 14 bases between them. CDR3 length equals 12 residues. Germline loops: CDR1 SGHRS, CDR2 YFSETQ. CDR3 residues: CASNLGVGEQFF. The DNA of the CDR3 is TGCGCCAGCAACCTAGGGGTAGGGGAGCAGTTCTTC.

This clone was picked up a small number of times. The genes are TRBV2 and TRBJ1-5; no clear D. Germline V gene data show CDR1 as SNHLY and CDR2 as FYNNEI. V lost 4 bases and J lost 1, with 8 bases in between. This CDR3 is 14 amino acids long. CDR3 sequence reads: CASSGQRSNQPQHF. The DNA of the CDR3 is TGTGCCAGCAGTGGACAACGGAGCAATCAGCCCCAGCATTTT.

DNA for the CDR3: TGTGCCAGCAGGAGAGAGGGGGCCTTGGGAAACACCATATATTTT. This codes for CASRREGALGNTIYF. The chain is built from TRBV6-6 and TRBJ1-3, with TRBD1 matching over 7 bases. The CDR3 is 15 residues long. The germline CDR1 and CDR2 sequences are MNHNY and SVGAGI (reference sequence). V lost 6 bases and J lost 4; bases outside the gene matches: 9.

V and J are TRBV28 and TRBJ1-2; TRBD1 matches 7 bases. Germline CDR1 MDHEN, CDR2 SYDVKM. There are 15 residues in the CDR3. With 6 bases clipped from V and 1 base from J, the junction kept 8 bases outside the gene matches. For the CDR3, the DNA is TGTGCCAGCAGCAAACTCCGGGACAGTAACTATGGCTACACCTTC. This sequence encodes CASSKLRDSNYGYTF.

The chain is built from TRBV6-5 and TRBJ2-7, with 11 bases lining up with TRBD2. With V trimmed by 0 bases and J by 0 bases, 1 base remained unmatched. This CDR3 has 16 amino acids. Germline lookup yields CDR1 MNHEY and CDR2 SVGAGI. The CDR3 sequence: CASSYSTSGDSYEQYF. In DNA, the CDR3 is TGTGCCAGCAGTTACTCGACTAGCGGGGACTCCTACGAGCAGTACTTC.

Written as DNA, the CDR3 is TGTGCCAGCAGCCTTCGACACAGATCCGACGAGCGCAATCAGCCCCAGCATTTT. It encodes CASSLRHRSDERNQPQHF. This rearrangement joins TRBV7-3 to TRBJ1-5; no definite D call. Trimming shortened V by 5 bases and J by 2 bases, and 22 bases separated the two germline ends. Germline CDR1 is SGHTA and CDR2 is FQGTGA. This CDR3 region has 18 residues.

The V call is TRBV7-9, the J call TRBJ1-1, with TRBD1 matching over 7 bases. In germline, CDR1 is SEHNR, CDR2 FQNEAQ (reference sequence). V was pared by 7 bases and J by 2 bases, with 4 bases of the junction left unmatched. The length of the CDR3 is 13 residues. The CDR3 DNA sequence: TGTGCCAGCACCACAGGGGTAAACACTGAAGCTTTCTTT. Its protein is CASTTGVNTEAFF.

The gene calls are TRBV6-2 or TRBV6-3 and TRBJ2-7; TRBD1 agrees at 8 bases. J was trimmed by 0 bases and V by 3 bases; bases with no gene match: 10. The CDR3 sequence is 17 residues long. CDR1 is MNHEY, CDR2 SVGEGT, per germline. CDR3 coding DNA: TGTGCCAGCAGTTATCTCCGGAGGACAGGGTCCTCCTACGAGCAGTACTTC. It encodes CASSYLRRTGSSYEQYF.

The V gene is TRBV7-2, the J gene TRBJ1-5; 7 bases map to TRBD1. This CDR3 contains 15 residues. The junction had 9 bases not matched to a gene; V was cut back by 1 base and J by 9 bases. The V gene's germline CDR1 is SGHTA and CDR2 FQGNSA. The CDR3 nucleotides read TGTGCCAGCAGCTTAGGGACAGGATCTTTTCGGCCCCAGCATTTT. Translated: CASSLGTGSFRPQHF.

This chain uses TRBV2 with TRBJ1-2, with unresolved D. Trimming took off 0 bases at V and 6 bases at J, with 8 bases between the two ends. CDR1 is SNHLY, CDR2 FYNNEI, per germline. CDR3 length: 13 amino acids. As DNA, the CDR3 is TGTGCCAGCAGTGAAGCGTTGCAGAATGGCTACACCTTC. It specifies CASSEALQNGYTF.

The J gene is TRBJ2-5, the V gene TRBV28; D is unresolved. The CDR3 has 14 amino acids. CDR1 is MDHEN, CDR2 SYDVKM, per germline. V gave up 7 bases and J gave up 5 bases, with 17 bases separating them. CDR3 DNA: TGTGCCAGCAACCTGGCGGCCACCGGGGAGACCCAGTACTTC. Encoded protein: CASNLAATGETQYF.

This clone was found once. V is TRBV2 and J is TRBJ2-5; D call uncertain. The CDR3 runs to 11 residues. Germline lookup yields CDR1 SNHLY and CDR2 FYNNEI. V dropped 2 bases and J dropped 9 bases, with 7 bases sitting between them. This chain's CDR3 is CASSENRAQYF. CDR3 bases: TGTGCCAGCAGTGAAAACCGGGCCCAGTACTTC.